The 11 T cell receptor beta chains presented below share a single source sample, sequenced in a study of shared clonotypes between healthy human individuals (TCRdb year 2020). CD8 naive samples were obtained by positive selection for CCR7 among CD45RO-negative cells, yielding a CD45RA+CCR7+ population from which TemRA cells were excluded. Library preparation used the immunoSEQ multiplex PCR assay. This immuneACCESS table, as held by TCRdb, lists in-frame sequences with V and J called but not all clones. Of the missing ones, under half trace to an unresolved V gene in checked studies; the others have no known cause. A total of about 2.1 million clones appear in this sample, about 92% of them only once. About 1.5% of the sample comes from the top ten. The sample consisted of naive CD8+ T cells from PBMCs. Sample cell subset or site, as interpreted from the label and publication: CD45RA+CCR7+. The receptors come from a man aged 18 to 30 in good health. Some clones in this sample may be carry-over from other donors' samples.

CDR3 sequence: CASRPGEARNNEQFF. CDR3 coding DNA: TGTGCCAGCAGACCAGGGGAGGCACGGAACAATGAGCAGTTCTTC. J is TRBJ2-1 and V is TRBV27, with D tentatively TRBD1 or TRBD2 (6 bases each). Germline lookup yields CDR1 MNHEY and CDR2 SMNVEV (reference sequence). The CDR3 totals 15 residues. The germline V and J ends were trimmed by 6 bases and 5 bases, with 17 bases remaining between them.

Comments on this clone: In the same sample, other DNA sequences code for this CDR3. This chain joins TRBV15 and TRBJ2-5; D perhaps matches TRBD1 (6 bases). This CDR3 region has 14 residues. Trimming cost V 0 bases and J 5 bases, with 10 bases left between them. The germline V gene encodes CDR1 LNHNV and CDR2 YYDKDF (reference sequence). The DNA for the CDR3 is TGTGCCACCAGCAGAGATAGGGGGTTGGAGACCCAGTACTTC. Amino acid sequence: CATSRDRGLETQYF.

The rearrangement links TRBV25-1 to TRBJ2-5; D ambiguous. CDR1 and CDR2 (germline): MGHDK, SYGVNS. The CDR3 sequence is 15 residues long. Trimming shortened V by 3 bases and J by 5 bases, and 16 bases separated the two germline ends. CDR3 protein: CASSDRKAFRETQYF. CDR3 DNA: TGTGCCAGCAGTGACCGGAAGGCGTTTCGGGAGACCCAGTACTTC.

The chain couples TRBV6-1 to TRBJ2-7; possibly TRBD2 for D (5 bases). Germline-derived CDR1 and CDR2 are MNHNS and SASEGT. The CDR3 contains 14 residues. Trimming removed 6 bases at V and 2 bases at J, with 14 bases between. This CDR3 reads CASRDWGAAYEQYF. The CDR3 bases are TGTGCCAGCAGAGACTGGGGAGCGGCCTACGAGCAGTACTTC.

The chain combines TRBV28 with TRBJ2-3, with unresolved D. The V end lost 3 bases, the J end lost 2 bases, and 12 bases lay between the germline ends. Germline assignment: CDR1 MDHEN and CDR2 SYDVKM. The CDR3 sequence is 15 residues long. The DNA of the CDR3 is TGTGCCAGCAGTTTTAGAGCATCCCTCACAGATACGCAGTATTTT. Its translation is CASSFRASLTDTQYF.

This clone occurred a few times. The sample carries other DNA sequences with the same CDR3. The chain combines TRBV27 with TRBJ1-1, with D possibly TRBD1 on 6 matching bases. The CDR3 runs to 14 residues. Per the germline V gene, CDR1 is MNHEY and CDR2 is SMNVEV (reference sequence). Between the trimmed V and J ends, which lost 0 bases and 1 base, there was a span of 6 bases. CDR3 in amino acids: CASSLSTGNTEAFF. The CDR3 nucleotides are TGTGCCAGCAGTTTATCGACAGGGAACACTGAAGCTTTCTTT.

This chain's CDR3 is CASSHLELAGGPYGELFF. DNA for the CDR3: TGTGCCAGCAGCCACTTAGAACTAGCGGGAGGGCCCTACGGGGAGCTGTTTTTT. This chain connects TRBV4-2 to TRBJ2-2, with TRBD2 identical over 13 bases. V trimming: 3 bases; J trimming: 7 bases; junction bases outside the gene matches: 11. The CDR3 consists of 18 residues. Germline V lookup: CDR1 LGHNA, CDR2 YNFKEQ.

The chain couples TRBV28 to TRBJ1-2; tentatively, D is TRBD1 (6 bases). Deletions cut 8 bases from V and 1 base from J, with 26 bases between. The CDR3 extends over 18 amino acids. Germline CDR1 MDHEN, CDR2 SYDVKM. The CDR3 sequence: CASVFRRPRGPVNYGYTF. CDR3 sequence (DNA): TGTGCCAGCGTGTTTCGGAGACCCCGGGGGCCGGTTAACTATGGCTACACCTTC.

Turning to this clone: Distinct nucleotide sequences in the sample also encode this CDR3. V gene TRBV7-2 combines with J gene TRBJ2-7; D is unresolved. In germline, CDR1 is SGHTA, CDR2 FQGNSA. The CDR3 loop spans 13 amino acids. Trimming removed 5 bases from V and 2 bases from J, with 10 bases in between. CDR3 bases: TGTGCCAGCAGCCTGCGAGTTACCTACGAGCAGTACTTC. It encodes CASSLRVTYEQYF.

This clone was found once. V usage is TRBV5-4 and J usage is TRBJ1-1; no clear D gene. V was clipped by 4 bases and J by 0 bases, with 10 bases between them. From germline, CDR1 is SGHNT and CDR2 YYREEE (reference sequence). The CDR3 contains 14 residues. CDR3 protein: CASSPWAVNTEAFF. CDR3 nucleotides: TGTGCCAGCAGCCCATGGGCAGTGAACACTGAAGCTTTCTTT.

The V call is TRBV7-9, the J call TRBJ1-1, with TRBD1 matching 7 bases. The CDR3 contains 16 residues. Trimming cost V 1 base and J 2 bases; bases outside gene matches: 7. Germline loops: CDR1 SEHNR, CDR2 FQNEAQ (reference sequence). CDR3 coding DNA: TGTGCCAGCAGCTTAGTACAGGGGACCCCTAACACTGAAGCTTTCTTT. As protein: CASSLVQGTPNTEAFF.